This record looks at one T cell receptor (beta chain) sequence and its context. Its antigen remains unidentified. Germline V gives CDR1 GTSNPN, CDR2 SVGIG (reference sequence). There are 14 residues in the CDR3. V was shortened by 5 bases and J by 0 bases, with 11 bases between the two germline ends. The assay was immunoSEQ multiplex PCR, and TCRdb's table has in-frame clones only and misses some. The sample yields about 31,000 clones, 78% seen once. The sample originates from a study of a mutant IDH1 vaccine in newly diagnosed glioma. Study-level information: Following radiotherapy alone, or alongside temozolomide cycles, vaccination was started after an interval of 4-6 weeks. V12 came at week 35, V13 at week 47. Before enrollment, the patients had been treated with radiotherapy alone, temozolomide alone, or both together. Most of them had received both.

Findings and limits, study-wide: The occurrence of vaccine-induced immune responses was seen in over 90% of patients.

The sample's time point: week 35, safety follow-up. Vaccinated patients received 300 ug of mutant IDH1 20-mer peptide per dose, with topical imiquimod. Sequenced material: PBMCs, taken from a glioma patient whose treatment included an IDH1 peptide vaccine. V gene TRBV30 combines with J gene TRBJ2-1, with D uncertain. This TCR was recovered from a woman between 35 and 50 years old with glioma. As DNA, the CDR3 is TGTGCCTGGGTTCCTTCGAGCTCCTACAATGAGCAGTTCTTC. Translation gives CAWVPSSSYNEQFF.